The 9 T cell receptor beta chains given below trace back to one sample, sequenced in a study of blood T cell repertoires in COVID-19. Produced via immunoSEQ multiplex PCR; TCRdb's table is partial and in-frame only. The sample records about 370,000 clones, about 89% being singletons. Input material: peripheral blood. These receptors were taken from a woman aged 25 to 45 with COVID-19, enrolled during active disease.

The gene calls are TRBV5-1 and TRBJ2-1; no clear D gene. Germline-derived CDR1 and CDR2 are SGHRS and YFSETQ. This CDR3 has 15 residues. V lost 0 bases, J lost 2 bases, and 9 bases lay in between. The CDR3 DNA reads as TGCGCCAGCAGCTTGGAAGAGTCTACCTACAATGAGCAGTTCTTC. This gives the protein CASSLEESTYNEQFF.

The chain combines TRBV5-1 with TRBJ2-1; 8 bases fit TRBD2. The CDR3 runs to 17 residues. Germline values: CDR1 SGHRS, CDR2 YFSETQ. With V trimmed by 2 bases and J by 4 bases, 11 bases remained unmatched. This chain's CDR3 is CASSFSGGGPTYNEQFF. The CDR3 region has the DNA TGCGCCAGCAGCTTTTCTGGCGGGGGGCCGACTTACAATGAGCAGTTCTTC.

CDR3 nucleotide sequence: TGTGCCAGCAGTGAATTCCCCCTTGGGGCGGCAAACAAAAACATTCAGTACTTC. It yields the protein CASSEFPLGAANKNIQYF. The V and J genes are TRBV25-1 and TRBJ2-4, with D perhaps matching TRBD1 (5 bases). V was pared by 1 base and J by 3 bases, with 19 bases between. The CDR3 covers 18 residues. Germline values: CDR1 MGHDK, CDR2 SYGVNS.

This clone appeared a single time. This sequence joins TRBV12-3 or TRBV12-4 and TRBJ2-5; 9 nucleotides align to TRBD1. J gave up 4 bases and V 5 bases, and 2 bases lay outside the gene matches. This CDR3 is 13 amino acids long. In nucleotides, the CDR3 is TGTGCCAGCAGTGGACAGGGGCTAGAGACCCAGTACTTC. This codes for CASSGQGLETQYF.

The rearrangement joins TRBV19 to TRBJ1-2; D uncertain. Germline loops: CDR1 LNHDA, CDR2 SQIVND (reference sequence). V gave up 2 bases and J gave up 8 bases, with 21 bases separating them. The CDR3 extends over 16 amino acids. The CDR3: CASSITSTLGFGGYTF. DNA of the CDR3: TGTGCCAGTAGTATAACTAGTACGTTGGGTTTCGGGGGCTACACCTTC.

The CDR3 protein is CASSQDRGREGGYTF. The DNA for the CDR3 is TGTGCCAGCAGCCAGGATAGGGGCAGGGAAGGAGGCTACACCTTC. The chain uses TRBV4-2 and TRBJ1-2; the D gene is possibly TRBD1 (5 bases). This CDR3 region has 15 residues. The germline V gene encodes CDR1 LGHNA and CDR2 YNFKEQ. Trimming stripped 3 bases from V and 8 bases from J, with 19 bases between.

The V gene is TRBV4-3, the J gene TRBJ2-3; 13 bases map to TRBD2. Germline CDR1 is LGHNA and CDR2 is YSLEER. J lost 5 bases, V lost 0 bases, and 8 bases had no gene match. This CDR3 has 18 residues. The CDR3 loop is CASSQELTSGGARDTQYF. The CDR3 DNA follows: TGCGCCAGCAGCCAAGAACTTACTAGCGGGGGGGCCCGAGATACGCAGTATTTT.

The CDR3: CASSSGGWQSYNEQFF. The CDR3 DNA reads TGTGCCAGCAGTTCGGGGGGGTGGCAGTCCTACAATGAGCAGTTCTTC. The rearrangement links TRBV27 to TRBJ2-1; TRBD2 aligns across 8 bases. V shed 4 bases and J 1 base; nucleotides not matched to a gene: 6. The CDR3 runs to 16 residues. Germline V gene sequence: CDR1 MNHEY, CDR2 SMNVEV (reference sequence).

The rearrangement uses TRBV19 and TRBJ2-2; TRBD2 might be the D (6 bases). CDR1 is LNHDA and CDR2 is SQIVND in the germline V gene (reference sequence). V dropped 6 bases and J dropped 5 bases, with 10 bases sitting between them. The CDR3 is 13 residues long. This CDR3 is CASRPTRTGELFF. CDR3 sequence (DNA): TGTGCCAGTAGACCGACTAGAACCGGGGAGCTGTTTTTT. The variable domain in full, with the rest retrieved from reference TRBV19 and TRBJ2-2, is DGGITQSPKYLFRKEGQNVTLSCEQNLNHDAMYWYRQDPGQGLRLIYYSQIVNDFQKGDIAEGYSVSREKKESFPLTVTSAQKNPTAFYLCASRPTRTGELFFGEGSRLTVL.